A selection of T cell receptor beta chains follows, all from one sample in a study of T cell repertoires in cytomegalovirus infection. MiXCR was run by TCRdb on the reads, yielding one entry per CDR3 protein. The sample consists of around 750,000 distinct CDR3 sequences, 32% of them appearing once. Their target antigens are unknown. Sample: cultured CD8+ T cells from PBMCs, taken from culture after CMV antigen stimulation. The receptors shown here come from a human donor in good health (CMV status not recorded). Some clones in this sample may be carry-over from other donors' samples. The CDR3 runs from the conserved cysteine through the conserved F or W. A D gene is named only where the DNA matches it firmly.

d_call v_call cdr3_aa
NA TRBV6-2/TRBV6-3 CASSLGQQPQHF
NA TRBV4-1 CASSQVNMQDLPLHF
NA TRBV2 CASVDGRSYNSPLHF
TRBD1 TRBV19 CASSMDRGPFNEQFF
NA TRBV14 CASSHINTGELFF
TRBD1 TRBV19 CASSHQTGGQNQPQHF
NA TRBV20-1 CSARVMGTDTQYF
TRBD1 TRBV6-5 CASSYSESPPTGHRDNEQFF
NA TRBV27 CASSLFPREREDEKLFF
NA TRBV27 CASRDGVYNSPLHF
NA TRBV12-3/TRBV12-4 CASRLQLFRGATGEQFF
TRBD1 TRBV19 CASSIRDRAADEQFF
NA TRBV7-9 CASSLVGGHSYEQYF
NA TRBV7-2 CASSSEAGNSNQPQHF
NA TRBV27 CASSLSSVGGQPQHF
TRBD1 TRBV27 CASSSTGDPNYNEQFF
NA TRBV7-8 CASSLDRLPNSGANVLTF
NA TRBV12-3/TRBV12-4 CASSLWLETYEQYF
NA TRBV6-1 CASSNKVTGHDGYTF
NA TRBV19 CASSTLGPNTEAFF
NA TRBV4-2 CASSQNGGGGQPQHF
TRBD2 TRBV4-1 CASSQVRQAGARSSTDTQYF